The 22 T cell receptor beta chains given below trace back to one sample, sequenced in a study of cytomegalovirus exposure and HLA in healthy donors. Method: immunoSEQ multiplex PCR; TCRdb's copy keeps in-frame clones and lacks some. The data contain approximately 140,000 clones, more than 75% of them seen just once; the ten biggest clones take up approximately 8.7%. The sequenced material came from PBMCs. The receptor source for this set is a man in his late teens or twenties in good health and CMV-seropositive.

The gene calls are TRBV27 and TRBJ2-1; 7 bases agree with TRBD2. With 8 bases clipped from V and 7 bases from J, the junction kept 14 bases outside the gene matches. CDR3 length: 15 residues. Germline values: CDR1 MNHEY, CDR2 SMNVEV (reference sequence). The CDR3 sequence is CASRPRLATYNEQFF. In DNA form, the CDR3 reads TGTGCCAGCCGCCCTCGACTAGCTACTTATAATGAGCAGTTCTTC.

A single count supports this clone. The rearrangement links TRBV5-1 to TRBJ1-1; 7 nucleotides align to TRBD1. Germline loops: CDR1 SGHRS, CDR2 YFSETQ. The CDR3 covers 14 residues. V lost 1 base and J lost 2; bases outside the gene matches: 2. CDR3 region: CASSLSGGNTEAFF. CDR3 in DNA: TGCGCCAGCAGCTTGTCAGGGGGTAACACTGAAGCTTTCTTT.

The rearrangement joins TRBV5-1 to TRBJ2-5; the match to TRBD2 covers 12 bases. The V gene's germline CDR1 is SGHRS and CDR2 YFSETQ. With 6 bases clipped from V and 5 bases from J, the junction kept 8 bases outside the gene matches. CDR3 length equals 15 residues. CDR3 residues: CASKASGGAQETQYF. The CDR3 bases are TGCGCCAGCAAAGCTAGCGGGGGGGCCCAGGAGACCCAGTACTTC.

At least ten counts were recorded for this clone. This chain uses TRBV15 with TRBJ2-3; maybe TRBD2 (6 bases). This CDR3 has 14 amino acids. V was shortened by 7 bases and J by 0 bases, with 11 bases between the two germline ends. CDR1 and CDR2 from the germline V gene are LNHNV and YYDKDF (reference sequence). CDR3 region: CATKLLASTDTQYF. DNA of the CDR3: TGTGCCACCAAACTGCTAGCGAGCACAGATACGCAGTATTTT.

V is TRBV5-1 and J is TRBJ2-1; TRBD1 agrees at 7 bases. This CDR3 contains 13 residues. Germline loops: CDR1 SGHRS, CDR2 YFSETQ. The trim removed 0 bases at V and 6 bases at J, leaving 0 bases unmatched. For the CDR3, the DNA is TGCGCCAGCAGCTTGGGACAGGGCAATGAGCAGTTCTTC. Translating it yields CASSLGQGNEQFF. Full variable domain (missing parts from reference TRBV5-1 and TRBJ2-1): KAGVTQTPRYLIKTRGQQVTLSCSPISGHRSVSWYQQTPGQGLQFLFEYFSETQRNKGNFPGRFSGRQFSNSRSEMNVSTLELGDSALYLCASSLGQGNEQFFGPGTRLTVL.

The chain carries TRBV7-6 and TRBJ2-1; D is uncertain. Germline V gene lookup returns CDR1 SGHVS and CDR2 FNYEAQ. The V end was cut by 4 bases, the J end by 9 bases, with 10 bases between. This CDR3 spans 12 amino acids. Here the CDR3 DNA reads TGTGCCAGCAGCTCCAGTTATGGTGAGCAGTTCTTC. It is translated as CASSSSYGEQFF.

V usage is TRBV2 and J usage is TRBJ2-3, with D tentatively TRBD1 (5 bases). V was shortened by 7 bases and J by 0 bases, with 11 bases between the two germline ends. This CDR3 has 14 amino acids. CDR1 and CDR2 (germline): SNHLY, FYNNEI. Here the CDR3 DNA reads TGTGCCAGCACGTGGGCAGGGAGCACAGATACGCAGTATTTT. Its translation is CASTWAGSTDTQYF.

V is TRBV7-9 and J is TRBJ2-5; 9 positions match TRBD2. V lost 5 bases, J lost 2 bases, and 9 bases stayed unmatched. Germline values: CDR1 SEHNR, CDR2 FQNEAQ (reference sequence). The CDR3 runs to 16 residues. DNA of the CDR3: TGTGCCAGCAGCCATATAAAGACTAGCGGACAAGAGACCCAGTACTTC. Its protein product is CASSHIKTSGQETQYF.

The genes are TRBV2 and TRBJ2-2; maybe TRBD2 (6 bases). CDR1 is SNHLY, CDR2 FYNNEI, per germline. V shed 6 bases and J shed 5 bases, with 13 bases lying between them. The CDR3 is made up of 14 amino acids. CDR3 DNA sequence: TGTGCCAGCAGGCCCGGGAGAACGACCGGGGAGCTGTTTTTT. It codes for CASRPGRTTGELFF.

CDR3 region: CASSPMWRKANYGYTF. The CDR3 DNA reads TGCGCCAGCAGCCCGATGTGGAGGAAAGCTAACTATGGCTACACCTTC. This chain joins TRBV4-1 and TRBJ1-2; D is unclear. V was shortened by 4 bases and J by 0 bases, with 15 bases between the two germline ends. This CDR3 has 16 residues. Germline values: CDR1 MGHRA, CDR2 YSYEKL.

V usage is TRBV29-1 and J usage is TRBJ2-7; D may be TRBD1 (7 bases). The germline gives CDR1 SQVTM, CDR2 ANQGSEA. The V end lost 4 bases, the J end lost 3 bases, and 10 bases lay between the germline ends. The CDR3 runs 12 residues. As DNA, the CDR3 is TGCAGCGTTGCAGGGGGGAGCTACGAGCAGTACTTC. Its translation is CSVAGGSYEQYF.

This clone is a singleton in its sample. The chain recombines TRBV7-8 with TRBJ2-1, with 9 positions matching TRBD1. The CDR3 contains 16 residues. The germline V gene has CDR1 SGHVS and CDR2 FQNEAQ. V dropped 1 base and J dropped 10; count of bases not matched to a gene: 11. The CDR3 DNA sequence: TGTGCCAGCAGCTTAGGGGCTGGACAGGGGCCGCGGGAGCAGTTCTTC. Protein: CASSLGAGQGPREQFF.

In the case of this clone: One end of the junction does not line up with germline, which may come from a read error. This chain links TRBV5-1 with TRBJ2-5; D remains ambiguous. The germline V gene has CDR1 SGHRS and CDR2 YFSETQ. This CDR3 region has 13 residues. CDR3 sequence: CASSLEAESPQYF. CDR3 bases: TGCGCCAGCAGCTTGGAAGCCGAATCACCCCAATACTTC. Variable domain in full (rest from reference TRBV5-1 and TRBJ2-5): KAGVTQTPRYLIKTRGQQVTLSCSPISGHRSVSWYQQTPGQGLQFLFEYFSETQRNKGNFPGRFSGRQFSNSRSEMNVSTLELGDSALYLCASSLEAESPQYFGPGTRLLVL.

In this sample, this clone turned up once. This sequence joins TRBV19 and TRBJ2-1; D may be TRBD2 (6 bases). The CDR3 runs to 15 residues. CDR1 is LNHDA, CDR2 SQIVND, per germline (reference sequence). V lost 3 bases to trimming and J lost 4 bases, with 13 bases between them. The CDR3 is CASSMQRAGYNEQFF. CDR3 coding DNA: TGTGCCAGTAGTATGCAGCGGGCTGGGTACAATGAGCAGTTCTTC. The full variable domain, with the rest looked up from reference TRBV19 and TRBJ2-1, is DGGITQSPKYLFRKEGQNVTLSCEQNLNHDAMYWYRQDPGQGLRLIYYSQIVNDFQKGDIAEGYSVSREKKESFPLTVTSAQKNPTAFYLCASSMQRAGYNEQFFGPGTRLTVL.

The rearrangement uses TRBV6-1 and TRBJ2-3; 7 bases are a match to TRBD2. From germline, CDR1 is MNHNS and CDR2 SASEGT. Trimming took 4 bases from V and 5 from J; bases not matched to a gene: 6. The CDR3 has 14 amino acids. The CDR3 DNA is TGTGCCAGCAGTGCCGGACTAGTCGGAGATACGCAGTATTTT. Translation: CASSAGLVGDTQYF.

This clone appeared a few times. J is TRBJ2-7 and V is TRBV7-9; D may be TRBD2 (6 bases). The CDR3 spans 16 residues. V dropped 4 bases and J dropped 2 bases, with 18 bases sitting between them. CDR1 and CDR2 (germline): SEHNR, FQNEAQ (reference sequence). DNA for the CDR3: TGTGCCAGCAGCTCCCCCACCGGGAGCCAACCCTACGAGCAGTACTTC. Translation: CASSSPTGSQPYEQYF.

This chain links TRBV4-1 with TRBJ2-7, with 8 bases matching TRBD1. V lost 4 bases, J lost 6 bases, and 5 bases stayed unmatched. The CDR3 spans 13 residues. CDR1 MGHRA and CDR2 YSYEKL come from the germline V gene. In DNA, the CDR3 is TGCGCCAGCAGCCTTGACAGGGGAGGCGAGCAGTACTTC. This gives the protein CASSLDRGGEQYF.

The J gene is TRBJ1-2, the V gene TRBV27; a weak D match, TRBD1 (5 bases). Germline-derived CDR1 and CDR2 are MNHEY and SMNVEV (reference sequence). The CDR3 runs to 15 residues. The germline V and J ends were trimmed by 9 bases and 3 bases, with 20 bases remaining between them. CDR3 bases: TGTGCCAGTGCAGGGTCCTCCTTGGGTTACTATGGCTACACCTTC. Its translation is CASAGSSLGYYGYTF.

The V call is TRBV14, the J call TRBJ2-5; unclear D gene. This CDR3 is built from 15 residues. CDR1 is SGHDN, CDR2 FVKESK, per germline. Trimming stripped 0 bases from V and 6 bases from J, with 14 bases between. This CDR3 is CASSQDDTFWQTQYF. CDR3 DNA: TGTGCCAGCAGCCAAGATGACACCTTCTGGCAGACCCAGTACTTC.

V and J are TRBV7-2 and TRBJ1-1; 7 positions match TRBD1. There are 12 residues in the CDR3. V shed 5 bases and J 7 bases; nucleotides not matched to a gene: 4. The germline V gene has CDR1 SGHTA and CDR2 FQGNSA. CDR3 sequence (DNA): TGTGCCAGCAGCCCGCGACAGGGTGAAGCTTTCTTT. Protein product: CASSPRQGEAFF.

The J gene is TRBJ2-7, the V gene TRBV5-4, with D possibly matching TRBD2 (7 bases). Trimming took off 0 bases at V and 1 base at J, with 14 bases between the two ends. The CDR3 has 16 residues. Germline lookup yields CDR1 SGHNT and CDR2 YYREEE (reference sequence). The DNA for the CDR3 is TGTGCCAGCAGCTTGGGGCAGGGGAGGGGATCCTACGAGCAGTACTTC. Protein: CASSLGQGRGSYEQYF.

The rearrangement uses TRBV9 and TRBJ2-1; 13 bases align to TRBD2. V gave up 4 bases and J gave up 8 bases; unmatched junction bases: 9. The CDR3 runs 16 residues. The germline V gene encodes CDR1 SGDLS and CDR2 YYNGEE. The CDR3 loop is CASSPRPGTSGDEQFF. In DNA form, the CDR3 reads TGTGCCAGCAGCCCCCGCCCCGGGACTAGCGGGGATGAGCAGTTCTTC.